The rows below give T cell receptor beta chains drawn from one sample of a study of T-cell reconstitution after alpha-beta-depleted transplantation in children. Each CDR3 protein is one row after TCRdb ran MiXCR on the PCR reads. The sample has around 700,000 distinct CDR3 sequences; roughly 14% are singletons. Source: PBMCs, taken before TCRalphabeta/CD19-depleted stem cell transplant. The receptors derive from a girl aged 2 to 10 with congenital amegakaryocytic thrombocytopenia, due to receive a stem cell transplant. Each CDR3 is given with its conserved first and last residue. A D gene is named only where the DNA matches it firmly. Rows give clone size only sometimes, using once, few, many, or a class for an expanded clone.

TRBV20-1	TRBJ2-1	.	few	CSAEVSGYNEQFF	TGCAGTGCAGAGGTATCTGGTTACAATGAGCAGTTCTTC
TRBV30	TRBJ2-2	.	few	CAWRVKGRRSGELFF	TGTGCCTGGAGGGTCAAGGGGAGGAGGAGCGGGGAGCTGTTTTTT
TRBV19	TRBJ2-3	TRBD2	.	CASSMGLAGTDTQYF	TGTGCCAGTAGTATGGGACTAGCGGGCACAGATACGCAGTATTTT
TRBV29-1	TRBJ2-7	.	.	CSVEGGISYEQYF	TGCAGCGTTGAGGGCGGAATCTCCTACGAGCAGTACTTC
TRBV5-6	TRBJ2-5	.	few	CASSLVGREGETQYF	TGTGCCAGCAGCTTGGTTGGCAGAGAGGGAGAGACCCAGTACTTC
TRBV5-1	TRBJ2-5	TRBD2	few	CASSRLADPVGETQYF	TGCGCCAGCAGTCGACTAGCGGACCCGGTAGGGGAGACCCAGTACTTC
TRBV5-1	TRBJ2-6	.	few	CASSFAAVSGANVLTF	TGCGCCAGCAGCTTCGCGGCGGTCTCTGGGGCCAACGTCCTGACTTTC
TRBV12-3/TRBV12-4	TRBJ2-3	TRBD1	many	CASSLVGQGVTDTQYF	TGTGCCAGCAGTTTAGTAGGACAGGGGGTCACAGATACGCAGTATTTT
TRBV6-6	TRBJ2-1	.	few	CASSLEGLYEQFF	TGTGCCAGCAGTTTGGAGGGGTTATATGAGCAGTTCTTC
TRBV19	TRBJ2-6	TRBD1	.	CASSLLQGAGGANVLTF	TGTGCCAGTAGCTTGCTTCAGGGGGCTGGTGGGGCCAACGTCCTGACTTTC
TRBV6-4	TRBJ2-1	.	many	CASSERTSSYNEQFF	TGTGCCAGCAGTGAACGTACTAGCTCCTACAATGAGCAGTTCTTC
TRBV6-5	TRBJ2-5	TRBD2	many	CASSYPEVEREIFKETQYF	TGTGCCAGCAGTTACCCCGAGGTAGAGCGGGAGATATTTAAAGAGACCCAGTACTTC
TRBV15	TRBJ1-6	.	.	CATSRVRVVNSPLHF	TGTGCCACCAGCAGAGTGAGGGTGGTTAATTCACCCCTCCACTTT